A single sample gave rise to the 13 T cell receptor beta chains below, sequenced in a study of cytomegalovirus exposure and HLA in healthy donors. A multiplex PCR was run with 60 Vbeta primers and 13 Jbeta primers. The method was immunoSEQ multiplex PCR; TCRdb's version includes in-frame clones alone and lacks a portion of them. Counted here are about 180,000 clones, less than 80% occurring once; the ten biggest clones make up 0.69%. The material sequenced was PBMCs. The receptors stem from a woman in her thirties or forties in good health and CMV-seronegative.

The V gene is TRBV19, the J gene TRBJ1-6, with 9 bases matching TRBD1. Per the germline V gene, CDR1 is LNHDA and CDR2 is SQIVND (reference sequence). This CDR3 is 14 amino acids long. With 7 bases clipped from V and 9 bases from J, the junction kept 7 bases outside the gene matches. CDR3 nucleotide sequence: TGTGCCAGTACACCGGGACAGGGAGTTTCACCCCTCCACTTT. Its protein is CASTPGQGVSPLHF.

This clone was picked up a small number of times. The chain links TRBV5-1 to TRBJ2-1; 11 bases map to TRBD2. The CDR3 loop spans 14 amino acids. With V trimmed by 7 bases and J by 8 bases, 8 bases remained unmatched. The V gene's germline CDR1 is SGHRS and CDR2 YFSETQ. The CDR3 sequence: CASFPLAGEHEQFF. The CDR3 coding sequence is TGCGCCAGCTTCCCACTAGCGGGGGAGCATGAGCAGTTCTTC.

The chain is built from TRBV14 and TRBJ2-1, with TRBD1 as a possible D gene (5 bases). The V and J ends lost 1 base and 10 bases respectively, with 20 bases between them. CDR1 SGHDN and CDR2 FVKESK come from the germline V gene. This CDR3 is built from 16 residues. CDR3 DNA: TGTGCCAGCAGCCAAGTGGGGCGTCCTACCCACGGGGAGCAGTTCTTC. This sequence encodes CASSQVGRPTHGEQFF.

The chain has TRBV6-6 and TRBJ2-7; 8 positions match TRBD1. CDR3 length: 14 amino acids. The germline V gene encodes CDR1 MNHNY and CDR2 SVGAGI (reference sequence). Trimming at V came to 7 bases and at J to 2 bases, leaving 7 bases not matched to a gene. The CDR3 DNA sequence: TGTGCCAGCACCCCGGGACAGGCCGCCTACGAGCAGTACTTC. Protein: CASTPGQAAYEQYF.

The CDR3 is CASSLAGTGYAAGANVLTF. The CDR3 region has the DNA TGTGCCAGCAGCTTAGCGGGGACAGGCTATGCTGCGGGGGCCAACGTCCTGACTTTC. The chain has TRBV7-9 and TRBJ2-6, with 8 bases fitting TRBD1. Germline CDR1 is SEHNR and CDR2 is FQNEAQ (reference sequence). The CDR3 has 19 amino acids. Losses at the gene ends were 0 bases for V and 4 bases for J; bases not matched to a gene: 11.

This chain connects TRBV7-8 to TRBJ2-1; TRBD2 agrees at 12 bases. The V segment lost 4 bases and the J segment 7 bases; nucleotides outside the gene matches: 11. Germline loops: CDR1 SGHVS, CDR2 FQNEAQ. There are 17 residues in the CDR3. This CDR3 is CASSSYPTSGSYNEQFF. The CDR3 DNA sequence: TGTGCCAGCAGCTCATACCCGACTAGCGGGAGTTATAATGAGCAGTTCTTC. The full variable domain, completed using reference TRBV7-8 and TRBJ2-1, is GAGVSQSPRYKVAKRGQDVALRCDPISGHVSLFWYQQALGQGPEFLTYFQNEAQLDKSGLPSDRFFAERPEGSVSTLKIQRTQQEDSAVYLCASSSYPTSGSYNEQFFGPGTRLTVL.

The V gene is TRBV7-8, the J gene TRBJ2-7, with TRBD1 matching 11 bases. Trimming cost V 5 bases and J 0 bases; bases outside gene matches: 12. Per the germline V gene, CDR1 is SGHVS and CDR2 is FQNEAQ. The CDR3 spans 18 residues. CDR3 coding DNA: TGTGCCAGCAGCGTAAGCCGGGACAGGGGGTCCTCCTCCTACGAGCAGTACTTC. Residues: CASSVSRDRGSSSYEQYF.

The chain links TRBV29-1 to TRBJ2-1; 10 bases line up with TRBD2. Germline values: CDR1 SQVTM, CDR2 ANQGSEA. This CDR3 has 17 residues. The ends lost 1 base at V and 0 bases at J; junction bases unmatched: 6. The CDR3 protein is CSVEGTSGTNSYNEQFF. CDR3 in DNA: TGCAGCGTTGAAGGTACTAGCGGGACAAACTCCTACAATGAGCAGTTCTTC.

Turning to this clone: Other DNA sequences within the sample encode an identical CDR3. The rearrangement links TRBV2 to TRBJ1-2, with 7 nucleotides matching TRBD1. Germline trimming cut 4 bases from V and 5 bases from J; bases unmatched to any gene: 4. CDR1 is SNHLY, CDR2 FYNNEI, per germline. This CDR3 has 13 residues. Here the CDR3 DNA reads TGTGCCAGCAGTGGACAGGGTTATTATGGCTACACCTTC. Protein product: CASSGQGYYGYTF.

The chain employs TRBV19 and TRBJ1-5; perhaps TRBD1 as D (5 bases). Trimming shortened V by 7 bases and J by 2 bases, and 18 bases separated the two germline ends. The germline CDR1 and CDR2 sequences are LNHDA and SQIVND (reference sequence). The CDR3 is 16 residues long. CDR3 DNA sequence: TGTGCCAGTACCTATTGGAGGGGTTCAGGCAATCAGCCCCAGCATTTT. Protein: CASTYWRGSGNQPQHF.

The V gene is TRBV5-1, the J gene TRBJ1-1; TRBD1 matches 8 bases. Germline V gene sequence: CDR1 SGHRS, CDR2 YFSETQ. V was pared by 0 bases and J by 0 bases, with 4 bases of the junction left unmatched. The length of the CDR3 is 16 residues. The CDR3, as DNA: TGCGCCAGCAGCTTGGATGGACAGGGTTTGAACACTGAAGCTTTCTTT. Its protein is CASSLDGQGLNTEAFF.

The chain employs TRBV7-4 and TRBJ1-1; the D gene is possibly TRBD1 (5 bases). Germline V gene sequence: CDR1 SGHVT, CDR2 SQSDAQ. The germline V and J ends were trimmed by 6 bases and 0 bases, with 23 bases remaining between them. CDR3 length: 18 residues. The CDR3 spells CASRSDGGLITLNTEAFF. CDR3 in DNA: TGTGCCAGCAGGTCCGACGGGGGTCTCATTACCCTGAACACTGAAGCTTTCTTT.

V gene TRBV28 combines with J gene TRBJ1-1; TRBD1 agrees at 8 bases. V shed 6 bases, J shed 4 bases, and the junction held 7 bases outside the gene matches. The CDR3 spans 14 residues. CDR1 and CDR2 (germline): MDHEN, SYDVKM. The CDR3 coding sequence is TGTGCCAGCAGCTCAGGGGGCCAGGGCACTGAAGCTTTCTTT. Protein product: CASSSGGQGTEAFF.